The rows below give T cell receptor beta chains drawn from one sample of a study of CD8+ T cells in alopecia areata. Repertoires were generated with immunoSEQ multiplex PCR, while TCRdb's copy carries only in-frame clones and drops some. This table has 200,000 to 250,000 clones, about 60% appearing once. Source: CD4+ T cells sorted from blood, taken at week 0. All receptors derive from a human donor with alopecia areata. Each CDR3 is given with its conserved first and last residue. D genes are given only for firm matches. Clone size appears in some rows only: once, few, many, or a class for an expanded clone.

V,J,size,D,DNA,CDR3
TRBV9,TRBJ2-2,-,-,TGTGCCAGCAGCACACGCGCGCCGGGACCTGGTTCGGGGGAGCTGTTTTTT,CASSTRAPGPGSGELFF
TRBV29-1,TRBJ2-1,few,-,TGCAGCGTTGGGGGCAGGGCCAAGAATGAGCAGTTCTTC,CSVGGRAKNEQFF
TRBV19,TRBJ2-3,-,-,TGTGCCAGTAGTCTCCGCACAGATACGCAGTATTTT,CASSLRTDTQYF
TRBV9,TRBJ1-1,-,-,TGTGCCAGCAATGCAGGACCGGATAACACTGAAGCTTTCTTT,CASNAGPDNTEAFF
TRBV11-2,TRBJ2-6,-,-,TGTGCCAGCAGCCGCCTAGGCTCTGGGGCCAACGTCCTGACTTTC,CASSRLGSGANVLTF
TRBV14,TRBJ2-1,-,-,TGTGCCAGCAGCCAGGGGCCATTCAACTCCTACAATGAGCAGTTCTTC,CASSQGPFNSYNEQFF
TRBV27,TRBJ2-1,-,-,TGTGCCAGCAGTTTATTTAGAGGTTTGCACAATGAGCAGTTCTTC,CASSLFRGLHNEQFF
TRBV6-6,TRBJ2-1,-,-,TGTGCCAGCAGTTACGGGGAGTTTGGGGATGAGCAGTTCTTC,CASSYGEFGDEQFF
TRBV14,TRBJ1-1,-,-,TGTGCCAGCAGCCTCCGGGTATACGGGGACCTGAACACTGAAGCTTTCTTT,CASSLRVYGDLNTEAFF
TRBV29-1,TRBJ2-7,few,-,TGCAGCGTTGGGACCTTGGTCTCCTACGAGCAGTACTTC,CSVGTLVSYEQYF
TRBV14,TRBJ1-2,-,-,TGTGCCAGCAGCCAAGGGACCATCCTGTATGGCTACACCTTC,CASSQGTILYGYTF
TRBV12-2,TRBJ2-1,-,-,TGTGCAAGTCGCTTTGGACTAGCGGGGGGAATATACAATGAGCAGTTCTTC,CASRFGLAGGIYNEQFF
TRBV7-3,TRBJ2-6,few,-,TGTGCCAGCAGCTTAACGGCAGGCTCTGGGGCCAACGTCCTGACTTTC,CASSLTAGSGANVLTF
TRBV30,TRBJ2-3,-,-,TGTGCCTGGAGTGCCCTCCTGACAGGCGTCACAGATACGCAGTATTTT,CAWSALLTGVTDTQYF
TRBV29-1,TRBJ2-7,few,-,TGCAGCGCCGGGAGGGGATTAACAGGGGTTGGCGAGCAGTACTTC,CSAGRGLTGVGEQYF
TRBV15,TRBJ2-2,-,TRBD1,TGTGCCACCAGCAGGGAACTCGGGACAGGGCGCTCGAACACCGGGGAGCTGTTTTTT,CATSRELGTGRSNTGELFF
TRBV18,TRBJ1-1,-,-,TGTGCCAGCTCACCACCTAAGGGGCGAAACACTGAAGCTTTCTTT,CASSPPKGRNTEAFF
TRBV30,TRBJ1-4,-,-,TGTGCCTGGAATGGGGTTCCTAATGAAAAACTGTTTTTT,CAWNGVPNEKLFF
TRBV11-3,TRBJ2-7,-,TRBD2,TGTGCCAGCAGCGGTAGCGGGGGGGCTTACGAGCAGTACTTC,CASSGSGGAYEQYF
TRBV29-1,TRBJ1-1,-,-,TGCAGCGTTGAGGGGAGGGTCACTGAAGCTTTCTTT,CSVEGRVTEAFF
TRBV5-1,TRBJ2-3,-,-,TGCGCCAGCAGCTTGGGTGGCCGTAGCACAGATACGCAGTATTTT,CASSLGGRSTDTQYF
TRBV7-6,TRBJ2-3,few,TRBD2,TGTGCCAGCAGCTCTAGGACTAGCGGGAGGGCCGGGACAGATACGCAGTATTTT,CASSSRTSGRAGTDTQYF
TRBV5-1,TRBJ1-2,-,-,TGCGCCAGCAGCTTACAGACGGCAGCGAATGGCTACACCTTC,CASSLQTAANGYTF
TRBV28,TRBJ2-2,few,TRBD2,TGTGCCAGCTCTTTTTCACGAGGGAGGGCCGGAACCGGGGAGCTGTTTTTT,CASSFSRGRAGTGELFF
TRBV4-1,TRBJ1-1,once,TRBD1,TGCGCCAGCAGCCGTGGACAGGGATCAGTGAACACTGAAGCTTTCTTT,CASSRGQGSVNTEAFF
TRBV6-5,TRBJ1-5,-,-,TGTGCCAGCAAGAAGGGGCAGAGTCAGCCCCAGCATTTT,CASKKGQSQPQHF
TRBV7-9,TRBJ2-1,-,-,TGTGCCAGCAGCTTAAACGGCGGAGGATACAATGAGCAGTTCTTC,CASSLNGGGYNEQFF